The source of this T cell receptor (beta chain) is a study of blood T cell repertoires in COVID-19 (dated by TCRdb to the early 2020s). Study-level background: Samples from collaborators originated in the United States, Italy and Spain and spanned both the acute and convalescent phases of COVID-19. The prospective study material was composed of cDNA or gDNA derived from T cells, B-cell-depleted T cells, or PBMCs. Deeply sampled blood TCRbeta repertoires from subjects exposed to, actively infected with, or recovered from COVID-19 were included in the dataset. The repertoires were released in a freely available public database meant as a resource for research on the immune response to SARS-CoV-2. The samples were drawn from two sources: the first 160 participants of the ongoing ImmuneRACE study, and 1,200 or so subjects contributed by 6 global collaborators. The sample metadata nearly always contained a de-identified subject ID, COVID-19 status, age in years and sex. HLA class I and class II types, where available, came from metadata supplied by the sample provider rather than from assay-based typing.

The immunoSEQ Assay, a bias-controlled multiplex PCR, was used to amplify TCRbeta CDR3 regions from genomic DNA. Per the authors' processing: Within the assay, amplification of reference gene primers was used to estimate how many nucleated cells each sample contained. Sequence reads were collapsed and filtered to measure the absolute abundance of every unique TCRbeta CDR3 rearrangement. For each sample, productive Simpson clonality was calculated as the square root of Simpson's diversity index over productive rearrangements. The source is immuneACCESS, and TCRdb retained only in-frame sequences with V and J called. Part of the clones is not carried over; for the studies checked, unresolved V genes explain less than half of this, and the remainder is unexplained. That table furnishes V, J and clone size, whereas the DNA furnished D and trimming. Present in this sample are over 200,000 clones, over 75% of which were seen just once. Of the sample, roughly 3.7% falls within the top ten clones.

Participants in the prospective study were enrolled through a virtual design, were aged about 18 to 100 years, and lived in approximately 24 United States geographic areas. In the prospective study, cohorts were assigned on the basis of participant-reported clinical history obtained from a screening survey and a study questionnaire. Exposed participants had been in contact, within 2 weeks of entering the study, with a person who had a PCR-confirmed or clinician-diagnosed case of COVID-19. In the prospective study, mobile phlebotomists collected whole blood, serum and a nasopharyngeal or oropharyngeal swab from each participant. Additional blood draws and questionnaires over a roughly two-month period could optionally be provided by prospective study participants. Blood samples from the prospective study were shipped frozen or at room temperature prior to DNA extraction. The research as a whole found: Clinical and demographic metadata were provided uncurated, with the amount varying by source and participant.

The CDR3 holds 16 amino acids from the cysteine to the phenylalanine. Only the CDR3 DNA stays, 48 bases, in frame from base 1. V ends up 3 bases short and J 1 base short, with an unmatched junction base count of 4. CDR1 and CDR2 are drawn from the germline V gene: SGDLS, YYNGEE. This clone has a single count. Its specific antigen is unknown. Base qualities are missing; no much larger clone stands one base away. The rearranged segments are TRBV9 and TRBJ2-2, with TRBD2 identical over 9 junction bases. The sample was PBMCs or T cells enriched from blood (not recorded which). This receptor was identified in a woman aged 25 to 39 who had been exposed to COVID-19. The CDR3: CASSAGLALNTGELFF. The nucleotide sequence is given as TGTGCCAGCAGCGCCGGACTAGCGCTGAACACCGGGGAGCTGTTTTTT.